The 9 T cell receptor beta chains given below trace back to one sample, sequenced in a study of cytomegalovirus exposure and HLA in healthy donors. The PCR was carried out with 60 Vbeta primers and 13 Jbeta primers. The assay was immunoSEQ multiplex PCR, and TCRdb's table has in-frame clones only and misses some. Altogether 100,000 to 150,000 clones are present, approximately 82% being singletons, with the ten largest covering 2.7%. Sequenced input: PBMCs. The receptors come from a boy aged 2 to 10 in good health and CMV-seronegative.

The V call is TRBV30, the J call TRBJ1-5; maybe TRBD1 (6 bases). Trimming removed 3 bases at V and 7 bases at J, with 13 bases between. Germline assignment: CDR1 GTSNPN and CDR2 SVGIG (reference sequence). The length of the CDR3 is 13 residues. The CDR3 DNA reads TGTGCCTGGAGCAGGGGCAGTAGGCAGCCCCAGCATTTT. It encodes CAWSRGSRQPQHF.

The chain is built from TRBV28 and TRBJ1-5, with a possible D match to TRBD1 (5 bases). In germline, CDR1 is MDHEN, CDR2 SYDVKM. Trimming left V 6 bases short and J 9 bases short, with 18 bases between. The CDR3 is 14 residues long. The CDR3 DNA sequence: TGTGCCAGCAGCGACCCGGGACTCCTGCGGCCCCAGCATTTT. As protein: CASSDPGLLRPQHF.

The chain has TRBV4-3 and TRBJ2-3; 10 nucleotides line up with TRBD2. After removal of 5 bases from V and 2 bases from J, the junction contained 4 bases not matched to a gene. Germline CDR1 reads LGHNA; CDR2 reads YSLEER. The CDR3 is 15 amino acids. The CDR3 spells CASSTSGAPTDTQYF. The CDR3 nucleotides read TGCGCCAGCAGCACTAGCGGGGCCCCCACAGATACGCAGTATTTT.

The table lists this clone with a count of one. V usage is TRBV19 and J usage is TRBJ1-2; D is perhaps TRBD1 (6 bases). Germline-derived CDR1 and CDR2 are LNHDA and SQIVND (reference sequence). V lost 1 base to trimming and J lost 3 bases, with 12 bases between them. This CDR3 spans 15 amino acids. CDR3 nucleotides: TGTGCCAGTAGTATAGGCGGAGGGGGGGACTATGGCTACACCTTC. It specifies CASSIGGGGDYGYTF.

The chain joins TRBV30 to TRBJ1-2, with D tentatively TRBD1 (6 bases). Germline CDR1 is GTSNPN and CDR2 is SVGIG (reference sequence). V gave up 4 bases and J gave up 8 bases, with 14 bases separating them. The CDR3 has 12 residues. The CDR3 DNA reads as TGTGCCTGGACAGGGGACCTTGAGGGCTACACCTTC. Protein: CAWTGDLEGYTF.

The V call is TRBV21-1, the J call TRBJ2-2; the table names TRBD2, a call not compared with the DNA. TRBV21-1 is deemed a pseudogene. The CDR3 length is 16 residues. CDR3 DNA: TGTGCCAGCAGCGGGCGGACTAGCCCCGTCACCGGGGAGCTGTTTTTT. Encoded protein: CASSGRTSPVTGELFF.

J is TRBJ2-1 and V is TRBV19; 7 bases are a match to TRBD1. V gave up 6 bases and J gave up 0 bases; unmatched junction bases: 8. The CDR3 is made up of 16 amino acids. In germline, CDR1 is LNHDA, CDR2 SQIVND (reference sequence). The CDR3 coding sequence is TGTGCCAGTAGCTGGAAGGACAGGAGCTCCTACAATGAGCAGTTCTTC. This encodes CASSWKDRSSYNEQFF.

J is TRBJ2-3 and V is TRBV4-2, with 8 bases identical to TRBD2. J gave up 4 bases and V 1 base, and 7 bases lay outside the gene matches. The germline CDR1 and CDR2 sequences are LGHNA and YNFKEQ. The CDR3 is 16 residues long. The CDR3 DNA reads TGTGCCAGCAGCCAAGTGAATTCGGGAGGGGCAGATACGCAGTATTTT. It yields the protein CASSQVNSGGADTQYF.

The rearrangement uses TRBV9 and TRBJ1-2; perhaps TRBD1 as D (5 bases). The CDR3 runs 14 residues. V lost 3 bases and J 4 bases, leaving 13 bases between the germline ends. The germline V gene has CDR1 SGDLS and CDR2 YYNGEE. The DNA for the CDR3 is TGTGCCAGCAGCGGGAGGGACGACTTCTATGGCTACACCTTC. Translated: CASSGRDDFYGYTF.